This T cell receptor beta chain appears in the sequencing data of a study of identical twins. Points on this clonotype: Antigen unknown. Germline and junction disagree at one end, which may indicate a read error.

MiXCR, applied by TCRdb to the 5' RACE reads, yields one record per CDR3 protein. The sample includes a few hundred thousand distinct CDR3 sequences, about 10% of them seen just once. The germline gives CDR1 SGHRS, CDR2 YFSETQ. CDR3 size: 12 residues. Study-level points and caveats: Invariant cells of the MAIT and iNKT types might have partly distorted the zero-insertion analyses. Abundant beta clonotypes from cord blood bore fewer insertions; memory repertoires lacked this pattern. Conclusions were drawn cross-sectionally by statistical analysis, without following the same donors.

Sample: memory T cells sorted from blood. The genes are TRBV5-1 and TRBJ2-1; 7 nucleotides agree with TRBD2. The source of this sequence is a man aged 50 or older in good health. The chain's CDR3 is CASSLGGDEQSF. CDR3 coding DNA: TGCGCCAGCAGCCTGGGAGGGGATGAGCAGTCCTTC.